This T cell receptor (beta chain) was captured in a study of T cells after yellow fever vaccination. General study results and limits: A weaker secondary response peaked on day 5, the primary on day 15. Overall, a small share of clonotypes was seen in both CD4 and CD8 compartments. Booster sampling recovered most clones from primary vaccination (around 96% CD4, roughly 88% CD8).

Trimming cost V 4 bases and J 5 bases; bases outside gene matches: 4. This CDR3 contains 14 residues. The germline CDR1 and CDR2 sequences are MNHEY and SVGAGI. Concerning this clonotype itself: What it binds is unknown.

It was through 5'RACE template switching that TCR cDNA was made, with a universal primer site and UMIs added. Via MiXCR, TCRdb re-called the 5' RACE reads, giving one row per CDR3 protein. The sample consists of about 300,000 distinct CDR3 sequences, around 7% of them appearing once. The chain links TRBV6-5 to TRBJ2-5, with TRBD2 matching 10 bases. Here the sequenced sample was PBMCs, taken about 41 days after the first yellow fever vaccination. This clonotype was obtained from a man between 18 and 35 years old who received the YFV17D yellow fever vaccine. CDR3 region: CASSLGLAMETQYF. Written as DNA, the CDR3 is TGTGCCAGCAGTTTGGGACTAGCGATGGAGACCCAGTACTTC.